This record concerns one TCR beta chain sequence. V shed 6 bases, J shed 3 bases, and the junction held 2 bases outside the gene matches. CDR3 length: 13 amino acids. Germline V lookup: CDR1 GTSNPN, CDR2 SVGIG (reference sequence). These data belong to a study of blood T cell repertoires in COVID-19. Sequencing used immunoSEQ multiplex PCR; TCRdb keeps in-frame clones, though not all of them. Altogether about 180,000 clones are present, approximately 86% being singletons, with the ten largest covering around 1.5%. The chain links TRBV30 to TRBJ2-1; 10 bases fit TRBD2. The sequence derives from a woman aged 45-59 years with acute or convalescent COVID-19. The sequenced sample consisted of peripheral blood. The CDR3 DNA sequence: TGTGCCTGCCCTAGCGGGAGCTACAATGAGCAGTTCTTC. Its protein is CACPSGSYNEQFF.